The 32 T cell receptor beta chains reported below all come from one sample, sequenced in a study of blood T cell repertoires in COVID-19. The repertoire was sequenced with immunoSEQ multiplex PCR; TCRdb's copy has only in-frame clones and lacks some. The repertoire holds roughly 78,000 clones, with roughly 90% as singletons. The material sequenced was peripheral blood. The receptor source for this set is a man aged 55 to 70 with acute or convalescent COVID-19.

The V gene is TRBV5-1, the J gene TRBJ2-5, with D hard to call. Deletions cut 3 bases from V and 5 bases from J, with 8 bases between. The CDR3 contains 12 residues. Germline V CDR1 and CDR2: SGHRS, YFSETQ. The CDR3 protein is CASSSSRETQYF. The CDR3 region has the DNA TGCGCCAGCAGCTCCTCCCGGGAGACCCAGTACTTC.

The chain uses TRBV9 and TRBJ2-2; 7 bases match TRBD1. V dropped 3 bases and J dropped 0; count of bases not matched to a gene: 5. The germline CDR1 and CDR2 sequences are SGDLS and YYNGEE. CDR3 size: 16 residues. The CDR3 reads CASSATDRANTGELFF. CDR3 DNA sequence: TGTGCCAGCAGCGCTACCGACAGGGCGAACACCGGGGAGCTGTTTTTT.

A single count supports this clone. The chain combines TRBV10-1 with TRBJ2-2; TRBD1 might be the D (6 bases). Germline V gene sequence: CDR1 WNHNN, CDR2 SYGVQD (reference sequence). This CDR3 is 17 amino acids long. V dropped 3 bases and J dropped 2 bases, with 16 bases sitting between them. This CDR3 reads CASSDTGTLPNTGELFF. CDR3 DNA sequence: TGCGCCAGCAGTGATACCGGGACACTCCCCAACACCGGGGAGCTGTTTTTT.

This chain uses TRBV7-6 with TRBJ2-1; tentative D call: TRBD2 (5 bases). Germline V gene data show CDR1 as SGHVS and CDR2 as FNYEAQ. Trimming removed 2 bases at V and 8 bases at J, with 13 bases between. The CDR3 has 14 residues. The CDR3 sequence is CASSLRSIGDEQFF. CDR3 nucleotides: TGTGCCAGCAGCTTACGTTCTATCGGGGATGAGCAGTTCTTC.

This clone was counted a few times. The chain couples TRBV2 to TRBJ1-4; D not certain. V dropped 3 bases and J dropped 5 bases, with 19 bases sitting between them. This CDR3 is 17 amino acids long. Germline V gene sequence: CDR1 SNHLY, CDR2 FYNNEI. CDR3 amino acids: CASSDNRSRRQNEKLFF. In DNA, the CDR3 is TGTGCCAGCAGTGACAACAGATCTCGACGTCAAAATGAAAAACTGTTTTTT.

This clone was counted between two and nine times. The chain has TRBV2 and TRBJ2-1; TRBD1 aligns across 8 bases. CDR3 length equals 12 residues. V lost 4 bases and J lost 12; bases outside the gene matches: 5. Germline V gene sequence: CDR1 SNHLY, CDR2 FYNNEI. This CDR3 is CASSGTGKGQFF. CDR3 DNA sequence: TGTGCCAGCAGTGGGACAGGGAAAGGGCAGTTCTTC.

This rearrangement joins TRBV5-1 to TRBJ2-7; 8 bases are shared with TRBD2. The length of the CDR3 is 15 residues. V gave up 6 bases and J gave up 2 bases; unmatched junction bases: 10. Germline V lookup: CDR1 SGHRS, CDR2 YFSETQ. The CDR3, as DNA: TGCGCCAGCACCCCTGAAGGGCGGGGGGCCTACGAGCAGTACTTC. This sequence encodes CASTPEGRGAYEQYF. The whole variable domain, filled in from reference TRBV5-1 and TRBJ2-7, reads KAGVTQTPRYLIKTRGQQVTLSCSPISGHRSVSWYQQTPGQGLQFLFEYFSETQRNKGNFPGRFSGRQFSNSRSEMNVSTLELGDSALYLCASTPEGRGAYEQYFGPGTRLTVT.

The chain has TRBV27 and TRBJ1-4; D is uncertain. V lost 4 bases, J lost 6 bases, and 9 bases lay in between. Germline CDR1 MNHEY, CDR2 SMNVEV (reference sequence). The CDR3 has 13 amino acids. CDR3 region: CASSSGYYEKLFF. CDR3 in DNA: TGTGCCAGCAGTTCCGGGTATTATGAAAAACTGTTTTTT.

This chain uses TRBV7-9 with TRBJ1-2; maybe TRBD1 (6 bases). V lost 4 bases to trimming and J lost 10 bases, with 13 bases between them. The length of the CDR3 is 12 residues. Germline-derived CDR1 and CDR2 are SEHNR and FQNEAQ (reference sequence). The CDR3 DNA reads as TGTGCCAGCAGCTCACAGGGTAATGTCTACACCTTC. It is translated as CASSSQGNVYTF.

The chain links TRBV27 to TRBJ2-5; 11 bases map to TRBD2. Germline V CDR1 and CDR2: MNHEY, SMNVEV (reference sequence). V was pared by 4 bases and J by 5 bases, with 6 bases of the junction left unmatched. This CDR3 is 15 amino acids long. The CDR3 loop reads CASSSLAGGRETQYF. The CDR3 DNA reads as TGTGCCAGCAGTTCGCTAGCGGGGGGAAGGGAGACCCAGTACTTC.

The chain joins TRBV5-1 to TRBJ2-1; 9 bases agree with TRBD2. Unmatched junction bases numbered 10, after V lost 4 bases and J lost 5 bases. This CDR3 is 16 amino acids long. From germline, CDR1 is SGHRS and CDR2 YFSETQ. The CDR3, as DNA: TGCGCCAGCAGCACCGGGGGTCTAGCGGGGAACAATGAGCAGTTCTTC. Encoded protein: CASSTGGLAGNNEQFF. The variable domain in full, with the rest retrieved from reference TRBV5-1 and TRBJ2-1, is KAGVTQTPRYLIKTRGQQVTLSCSPISGHRSVSWYQQTPGQGLQFLFEYFSETQRNKGNFPGRFSGRQFSNSRSEMNVSTLELGDSALYLCASSTGGLAGNNEQFFGPGTRLTVL.

The chain has TRBV14 and TRBJ2-7; 10 bases are shared with TRBD1. Trimming at V came to 1 base and at J to 3 bases, leaving 3 bases not matched to a gene. The CDR3 is 15 amino acids. Germline CDR1 and CDR2: SGHDN and FVKESK. In DNA form, the CDR3 reads TGTGCCAGCAGCCAAGGACGGACAGGGGGCTACGAGCAGTACTTC. Residues: CASSQGRTGGYEQYF.

V usage is TRBV30 and J usage is TRBJ1-2; TRBD1 is a possible D gene (5 bases). The CDR3 runs 14 residues. V was clipped by 8 bases and J by 5 bases, with 21 bases between them. Germline CDR1 reads GTSNPN; CDR2 reads SVGIG (reference sequence). Written as DNA, the CDR3 is TGTGCCAGGACCCCGTCGGGGGAATATTATGGCTACACCTTC. This encodes CARTPSGEYYGYTF.

The chain couples TRBV14 to TRBJ1-4; no definite D call. Germline CDR1 is SGHDN and CDR2 is FVKESK. V lost 3 bases and J lost 1, with 15 bases in between. The CDR3 is 17 amino acids. The DNA of the CDR3 is TGTGCCAGCAGCCAGGCCCGGAGCGGGATAACTAATGAAAAACTGTTTTTT. Translation: CASSQARSGITNEKLFF.

This rearrangement joins TRBV5-6 to TRBJ1-2; 11 bases agree with TRBD1. The V gene's germline CDR1 is SGHDT and CDR2 YYEEEE. This CDR3 is 17 amino acids long. The V segment lost 0 bases and the J segment 0 bases; nucleotides outside the gene matches: 4. The CDR3 bases are TGTGCCAGCAGCTTGGAACGGACAGGGGGCGCTAACTATGGCTACACCTTC. It codes for CASSLERTGGANYGYTF. Full variable domain (missing parts from reference TRBV5-6 and TRBJ1-2): DAGVTQSPTHLIKTRGQQVTLRCSPKSGHDTVSWYQQALGQGPQFIFQYYEEEERQRGNFPDRFSGHQFPNYSSELNVNALLLGDSALYLCASSLERTGGANYGYTFGSGTRLTVV.

The chain has TRBV18 and TRBJ2-5, with 7 bases identical to TRBD1. The V and J ends lost 2 bases and 4 bases, in that order; junction bases with no gene match: 7. Germline loops: CDR1 KGHSH, CDR2 LQKENI. The length of the CDR3 is 15 residues. The CDR3 is CASSPSQGEGETQYF. CDR3 coding DNA: TGTGCCAGCTCACCAAGCCAGGGGGAAGGAGAGACCCAGTACTTC. The variable domain in full, completed from reference TRBV18 and TRBJ2-5, reads NAGVMQNPRHLVRRRGQEARLRCSPMKGHSHVYWYRQLPEEGLKFMVYLQKENIIDESGMPKERFSAEFPKEGPSILRIQQVVRGDSAAYFCASSPSQGEGETQYFGPGTRLLVL.

This chain connects TRBV5-1 to TRBJ1-2, with D tentatively TRBD1 (6 bases). There are 15 residues in the CDR3. The germline V and J ends were trimmed by 2 bases and 4 bases, with 15 bases remaining between them. Germline CDR1 SGHRS, CDR2 YFSETQ. CDR3 residues: CASSFSTGSSYGYTF. In DNA, the CDR3 is TGCGCCAGCAGCTTTAGTACAGGGAGTAGCTATGGCTACACCTTC.

The rearrangement joins TRBV7-8 to TRBJ2-5; TRBD1 aligns across 10 bases. Trimming took 5 bases from V and 1 from J; bases not matched to a gene: 4. The CDR3 runs 15 residues. Germline CDR1 is SGHVS and CDR2 is FQNEAQ. DNA of the CDR3: TGTGCCAGCAGCACGGGGACAGGGGTCCAAGAGACCCAGTACTTC. Translated, it gives CASSTGTGVQETQYF.

V usage is TRBV6-1 and J usage is TRBJ2-3, with no clear D. There are 15 residues in the CDR3. Germline CDR1 is MNHNS and CDR2 is SASEGT. Trimming stripped 3 bases from V and 2 bases from J, with 12 bases between. CDR3 residues: CASSDISSNTDTQYF. CDR3 DNA: TGTGCCAGCAGTGACATTTCATCAAACACAGATACGCAGTATTTT.

The rearrangement uses TRBV7-9 and TRBJ1-6, with no clear D. V was pared by 1 base and J by 6 bases, with 13 bases between. Germline loops: CDR1 SEHNR, CDR2 FQNEAQ (reference sequence). The CDR3 runs to 16 residues. The CDR3 DNA is TGTGCCAGCAGCTTAGGGGCGGGGTTGGGTAATTCACCCCTCCACTTT. Translation: CASSLGAGLGNSPLHF.

The chain employs TRBV27 and TRBJ1-1; 7 bases map to TRBD1. Germline trimming cut 5 bases from V and 9 bases from J; bases unmatched to any gene: 12. This CDR3 region has 14 residues. Per germline, CDR1 MNHEY and CDR2 SMNVEV (reference sequence). In nucleotides, the CDR3 is TGTGCCAGCAGTGCCTCAGGGGGTCTGCTTAAAGCTTTCTTT. Translated, it gives CASSASGGLLKAFF.

Of note for this clone: Other DNA sequences in the sample encode the same CDR3. The genes are TRBV3-1 (or the pseudogene TRBV3-2) and TRBJ1-1, with D possibly TRBD1 on 5 matching bases. V was trimmed by 3 bases and J by 0 bases, leaving 8 bases between them. CDR3 size: 14 residues. The germline V gene encodes CDR1 LGHDT and CDR2 YNNKEL (reference sequence). In nucleotides, the CDR3 is TGTGCCAGCAGCCAGGGGGGGGTGAACACTGAAGCTTTCTTT. Residues: CASSQGGVNTEAFF.

The gene calls are TRBV10-3 and TRBJ2-3; 8 bases fit TRBD1. Germline V gene sequence: CDR1 ENHRY, CDR2 SYGVKD. J lost 4 bases, V lost 3 bases, and 6 bases had no gene match. CDR3 size: 15 residues. The CDR3 here is CAISDFPGQADTQYF. CDR3 sequence (DNA): TGTGCCATCAGTGACTTCCCGGGACAGGCAGATACGCAGTATTTT.

CDR3: CASSPGLAGGGPYNEQFF. CDR3 nucleotides: TGTGCCAGCAGCCCCGGACTAGCGGGAGGTGGCCCTTACAATGAGCAGTTCTTC. This rearrangement joins TRBV5-6 to TRBJ2-1, with TRBD2 identical over 14 bases. Germline V CDR1 and CDR2: SGHDT, YYEEEE. The CDR3 sequence is 18 residues long. V lost 4 bases and J lost 4; bases outside the gene matches: 10.

In regard to this clone: The identical CDR3 is also encoded by other nucleotide sequences in the sample. This sequence joins TRBV14 and TRBJ2-3, with D perhaps matching TRBD2 (5 bases). V dropped 0 bases and J dropped 0 bases, with 10 bases sitting between them. The CDR3 is 16 residues long. The germline V gene has CDR1 SGHDN and CDR2 FVKESK. The CDR3: CASSQDSAASTDTQYF. DNA for the CDR3: TGTGCCAGCAGCCAAGATAGCGCCGCTAGCACAGATACGCAGTATTTT. The full variable domain, rest sourced from reference TRBV14 and TRBJ2-3, is EAGVTQFPSHSVIEKGQTVTLRCDPISGHDNLYWYRRVMGKEIKFLLHFVKESKQDESGMPNNRFLAERTGGTYSTLKVQPAELEDSGVYFCASSQDSAASTDTQYFGPGTRLTVL.

The V and J genes are TRBV10-3 and TRBJ1-5; TRBD1 aligns across 9 bases. This CDR3 is 13 amino acids long. V dropped 10 bases and J dropped 4; count of bases not matched to a gene: 5. Germline CDR1 and CDR2: ENHRY and SYGVKD. CDR3 region: CATRQGDNQPQHF. In DNA, the CDR3 is TGTGCCACGCGACAGGGGGATAATCAGCCCCAGCATTTT.

The chain uses TRBV5-1 and TRBJ2-5, with D possibly matching TRBD1 (6 bases). The length of the CDR3 is 14 residues. Trimming took 4 bases from V and 6 from J, leaving 16 bases between them. Looked up from germline, CDR1 is SGHRS and CDR2 is YFSETQ. CDR3 nucleotide sequence: TGCGCCAGCAGCACGAAACAGGGTTTACAGACCCAGTACTTC. Its translation is CASSTKQGLQTQYF.

The V gene is TRBV28, the J gene TRBJ2-3; 13 positions match TRBD2. Germline V gene data show CDR1 as MDHEN and CDR2 as SYDVKM. CDR3 length: 16 residues. V was pared by 6 bases and J by 4 bases, with 7 bases of the junction left unmatched. The CDR3 is CASSRTSGRRPDTQYF. The CDR3 nucleotides read TGTGCCAGCAGCCGGACTAGCGGGAGACGGCCAGATACGCAGTATTTT.

The J gene is TRBJ2-2, the V gene TRBV5-4, with 8 positions matching TRBD2. Germline CDR1 is SGHNT and CDR2 is YYREEE (reference sequence). V was pared by 4 bases and J by 0 bases, with 11 bases of the junction left unmatched. CDR3 length: 18 residues. DNA of the CDR3: TGTGCCAGCAGCCCGGATATAGCGGGGCCGGCGAACACCGGGGAGCTGTTTTTT. Translated, it gives CASSPDIAGPANTGELFF.

This chain joins TRBV7-9 and TRBJ1-4; no clear D gene. CDR1 and CDR2 from the germline V gene are SEHNR and FQNEAQ (reference sequence). This CDR3 has 15 amino acids. Trimming removed 8 bases at V and 2 bases at J, with 15 bases between. The CDR3 DNA follows: TGTGCCAGCCGACTAGAAAGGGCGACTAATGAAAAACTGTTTTTT. This gives the protein CASRLERATNEKLFF.

The chain employs TRBV19 and TRBJ1-5, with D possibly matching TRBD1 (5 bases). Looked up from germline, CDR1 is LNHDA and CDR2 is SQIVND (reference sequence). Trimming removed 4 bases at V and 2 bases at J, with 12 bases between. This CDR3 contains 15 residues. The CDR3 DNA sequence: TGTGCCAGTAGTACGACAGCGGGTGGCAATCAGCCCCAGCATTTT. Translating it yields CASSTTAGGNQPQHF.

The V call is TRBV2, the J call TRBJ1-5, with 7 positions matching TRBD1. Germline V gives CDR1 SNHLY, CDR2 FYNNEI. The junction had 4 bases not matched to a gene; V was cut back by 8 bases and J by 0 bases. The CDR3 runs 14 residues. CDR3 DNA sequence: TGTGCCAGCGCCACAGGGGTTAGCAATCAGCCCCAGCATTTT. It translates to CASATGVSNQPQHF. Looking up the rest from reference TRBV2 and TRBJ1-5 gives the full variable domain: EPEVTQTPSHQVTQMGQEVILRCVPISNHLYFYWYRQILGQKVEFLVSFYNNEISEKSEIFDDQFSVERPDGSNFTLKIRSTKLEDSAMYFCASATGVSNQPQHFGDGTRLSIL.